This T cell receptor (beta chain) originates from a study of T cell changes during pregnancy in multiple sclerosis. V lost 3 bases and J lost 4; bases outside the gene matches: 0. Germline loops: CDR1 SGHVS, CDR2 FNYEAQ. The CDR3 extends over 13 amino acids. Sequencing was performed with immunoSEQ multiplex PCR; in TCRdb, only in-frame clones are kept and a portion is missing. Here the sample spans 40,000 to 65,000 clones, around 92% being singletons. This material consisted of CD4+ T cells from peripheral blood mononuclear cells, taken in the third trimester of pregnancy. This rearrangement joins TRBV7-6 to TRBJ1-2; TRBD1 matches 9 bases. This TCR derives from a female donor with multiple sclerosis, enrolled in a pregnancy study. As DNA, the CDR3 is TGTGCCAGCAGCTTGGACAGGGGCTATGGCTACACCTTC. It yields the protein CASSLDRGYGYTF.